What follows are 18 T cell receptor beta chains derived from one specimen sequenced in a study of cytomegalovirus exposure and HLA in healthy donors. The repertoire was sequenced with immunoSEQ multiplex PCR; TCRdb's copy has only in-frame clones and lacks some. The data contain some 150,000 clones, 65% to 90% of them singletons. Sequencing was done on a sample of PBMCs. The receptor source for this set is a man between 18 and 35 years old in good health and CMV-seropositive.

The V and J genes are TRBV30 and TRBJ2-2; 12 positions match TRBD2. V lost 0 bases and J lost 3; bases outside the gene matches: 8. The CDR3 sequence is 18 residues long. The germline V gene encodes CDR1 GTSNPN and CDR2 SVGIG (reference sequence). CDR3 loop: CAWSVQISSGRDTGELFF. The CDR3 DNA reads as TGTGCCTGGAGTGTACAAATATCTAGCGGGAGGGACACCGGGGAGCTGTTTTTT.

The chain couples TRBV19 to TRBJ1-6; the D is unclear. V dropped 4 bases and J dropped 5 bases, with 18 bases sitting between them. The CDR3 sequence is 17 residues long. From germline, CDR1 is LNHDA and CDR2 SQIVND (reference sequence). The CDR3 here is CASSTREDPRDNSPLHF. CDR3 nucleotide sequence: TGTGCCAGTAGTACTCGGGAGGACCCGCGGGATAATTCACCCCTCCACTTT.

J is TRBJ2-3 and V is TRBV7-9; 7 bases are a match to TRBD1. Unmatched junction bases numbered 5, after V lost 7 bases and J lost 1 base. In germline, CDR1 is SEHNR, CDR2 FQNEAQ (reference sequence). The CDR3 loop spans 14 amino acids. CDR3 protein: CASTLGTGTDTQYF. CDR3 bases: TGTGCCAGCACATTGGGGACAGGCACAGATACGCAGTATTTT.

The gene calls are TRBV11-2 and TRBJ2-1, with a weak D call TRBD2 (5 bases). The CDR3 totals 14 residues. V lost 1 base, J lost 9 bases, and 13 bases lay in between. Per the germline V gene, CDR1 is SGHAT and CDR2 is FQNNGV. CDR3 nucleotides: TGTGCCAGCAGCTTAGTTAGTAGCAGCGGTGAGCAGTTCTTC. Its translation is CASSLVSSSGEQFF.

The chain has TRBV5-5 and TRBJ1-4, with D hard to call. This CDR3 spans 15 amino acids. From germline, CDR1 is SGHKS and CDR2 YYEKEE (reference sequence). V lost 4 bases to trimming and J lost 0 bases, with 10 bases between them. The CDR3 region is CASSNHSATNEKLFF. The CDR3 nucleotides read TGTGCCAGCAGCAACCACTCCGCAACTAATGAAAAACTGTTTTTT. The whole variable domain, filled in from reference TRBV5-5 and TRBJ1-4, reads DAGVTQSPTHLIKTRGQQVTLRCSPISGHKSVSWYQQVLGQGPQFIFQYYEKEERGRGNFPDRFSARQFPNYSSELNVNALLLGDSALYLCASSNHSATNEKLFFGSGTQLSVL.

The chain couples TRBV5-1 to TRBJ2-1, with a possible D match to TRBD2 (6 bases). V was pared by 1 base and J by 4 bases, with 9 bases between. Germline V gives CDR1 SGHRS, CDR2 YFSETQ. There are 14 residues in the CDR3. CDR3 in DNA: TGCGCCAGCAGCTTGTGGGGAGGATACAATGAGCAGTTCTTC. Translation: CASSLWGGYNEQFF.

The chain has TRBV7-2 and TRBJ1-1; possible D gene TRBD1, 6 bases. This CDR3 contains 14 residues. CDR1 is SGHTA and CDR2 is FQGNSA in the germline V gene. Deletions cut 3 bases from V and 5 bases from J, with 13 bases between. As DNA, the CDR3 is TGTGCCAGCAGCTTGTCCACAGGGCAAACTGAAGCTTTCTTT. Protein sequence: CASSLSTGQTEAFF.

The chain uses TRBV29-1 and TRBJ1-2; D unclear. The CDR3 has 15 amino acids. Per the germline V gene, CDR1 is SQVTM and CDR2 is ANQGSEA. Trimming removed 4 bases from V and 4 bases from J, with 19 bases in between. The CDR3 sequence: CSVVLSLPSPYGYTF. The CDR3 DNA reads TGCAGCGTTGTTTTGAGTCTACCCTCGCCCTATGGCTACACCTTC. Looking up the rest from reference TRBV29-1 and TRBJ1-2 gives the full variable domain: SAVISQKPSRDICQRGTSLTIQCQVDSQVTMMFWYRQQPGQSLTLIATANQGSEATYESGFVIDKFPISRPNLTFSTLTVSNMSPEDSSIYLCSVVLSLPSPYGYTFGSGTRLTVV.

The chain carries TRBV6-5 and TRBJ1-1; D gene uncertain. Trimming stripped 8 bases from V and 6 bases from J, with 10 bases between. Germline V lookup: CDR1 MNHEY, CDR2 SVGAGI. The CDR3 has 11 amino acids. CDR3 in DNA: TGTGCCAGCTATAGTGTCCCTGAAGCTTTCTTT. As protein: CASYSVPEAFF.

V usage is TRBV4-2 and J usage is TRBJ2-5; TRBD2 might be the D (6 bases). Germline CDR1 and CDR2: LGHNA and YNFKEQ. This CDR3 contains 16 residues. The V and J ends lost 0 bases and 1 base respectively, with 12 bases between them. This CDR3 is CASSQELGSGQETQYF. As DNA, the CDR3 is TGTGCCAGCAGCCAAGAATTGGGTAGCGGCCAAGAGACCCAGTACTTC.

The rearrangement links TRBV6-5 to TRBJ2-7; 8 bases align to TRBD2. CDR1 is MNHEY, CDR2 SVGAGI, per germline. This CDR3 is 15 amino acids long. The V and J ends lost 5 bases and 2 bases, in that order; junction bases with no gene match: 8. The CDR3 DNA is TGTGCCAGCAGTCCTCTAGGGACTAGTACCTACGAGCAGTACTTC. The encoded protein is CASSPLGTSTYEQYF.

The chain joins TRBV6-5 to TRBJ2-2; tentative D call: TRBD2 (5 bases). Germline CDR1 MNHEY, CDR2 SVGAGI. Trimming left V 7 bases short and J 4 bases short, with 16 bases between. The length of the CDR3 is 15 residues. CDR3 in amino acids: CASNPVPRVTGELFF. In nucleotides, the CDR3 is TGTGCCAGCAACCCGGTCCCGAGGGTCACCGGGGAGCTGTTTTTT.

The chain recombines TRBV9 with TRBJ1-2, with D uncertain. The V end was cut by 0 bases, the J end by 6 bases, with 18 bases between. This CDR3 contains 16 residues. Germline CDR1 and CDR2: SGDLS and YYNGEE. The CDR3 here is CASSVELRATRDGYTF. CDR3 DNA: TGTGCCAGCAGCGTAGAACTTCGGGCGACGCGGGATGGCTACACCTTC.

CDR3 DNA sequence: TGTGCCAGCAGCTATGGACAGGGAAGCGAAGAGACCCAGTACTTC. Amino acids: CASSYGQGSEETQYF. The chain is built from TRBV11-2 and TRBJ2-5, with 8 bases matching TRBD1. Trimming cost V 4 bases and J 3 bases; bases outside gene matches: 7. Germline lookup yields CDR1 SGHAT and CDR2 FQNNGV. The CDR3 is 15 residues long. The full variable domain, in which reference TRBV11-2 and TRBJ2-5 provide the parts outside the CDR3, is EAGVAQSPRYKIIEKRQSVAFWCNPISGHATLYWYQQILGQGPKLLIQFQNNGVVDDSQLPKDRFSAERLKGVDSTLKIQPAKLEDSAVYLCASSYGQGSEETQYFGPGTRLLVL.

The chain carries TRBV7-9 and TRBJ2-7; no firm D call. Germline CDR1 reads SEHNR; CDR2 reads FQNEAQ (reference sequence). Trimming cost V 0 bases and J 2 bases, with 8 bases left between them. The CDR3 extends over 14 amino acids. The CDR3 loop is CASSLAGGTYEQYF. CDR3 in DNA: TGTGCCAGCAGCTTAGCTGGCGGAACCTACGAGCAGTACTTC.

The J gene is TRBJ1-2, the V gene TRBV27; 7 nucleotides match TRBD1. V was pared by 5 bases and J by 2 bases, with 8 bases of the junction left unmatched. The CDR3 sequence is 15 residues long. Germline CDR1 reads MNHEY; CDR2 reads SMNVEV (reference sequence). This CDR3 reads CASSALGTANYGYTF. For the CDR3, the DNA is TGTGCCAGCAGTGCCCTTGGGACAGCGAACTATGGCTACACCTTC.

The rearrangement links TRBV18 to TRBJ2-3; D gene ambiguous. V dropped 1 base and J dropped 0 bases, with 8 bases sitting between them. CDR3 size: 15 residues. Germline CDR1 and CDR2: KGHSH and LQKENI. This CDR3 reads CASSPLPSSTDTQYF. CDR3 nucleotides: TGTGCCAGCTCACCACTTCCCAGTAGCACAGATACGCAGTATTTT.

The chain joins TRBV19 to TRBJ1-6; 8 nucleotides agree with TRBD1. Germline V lookup: CDR1 LNHDA, CDR2 SQIVND (reference sequence). The CDR3 runs 15 residues. The ends lost 4 bases at V and 8 bases at J; junction bases unmatched: 7. CDR3 loop: CASSSAGRGHSPLHF. The CDR3, as DNA: TGTGCCAGTAGTAGTGCGGGCAGGGGGCATTCACCCCTCCACTTT.